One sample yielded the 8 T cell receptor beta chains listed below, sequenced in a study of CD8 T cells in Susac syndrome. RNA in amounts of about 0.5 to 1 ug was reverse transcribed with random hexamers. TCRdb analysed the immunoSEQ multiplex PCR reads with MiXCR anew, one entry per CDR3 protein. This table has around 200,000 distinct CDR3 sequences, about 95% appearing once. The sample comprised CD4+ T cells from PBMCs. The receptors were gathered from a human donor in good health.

The CDR3 spells CASSFATDLAKNIQYF. The CDR3 bases are TGTGCCAGCAGTTTTGCGACAGACCTAGCCAAAAACATTCAGTACTTC. The J gene is TRBJ2-4, the V gene TRBV27; D is perhaps TRBD1 (5 bases). CDR3 length: 16 residues. Germline V gene lookup returns CDR1 MNHEY and CDR2 SMNVEV (reference sequence). V lost 3 bases, J lost 0 bases, and 12 bases lay in between.

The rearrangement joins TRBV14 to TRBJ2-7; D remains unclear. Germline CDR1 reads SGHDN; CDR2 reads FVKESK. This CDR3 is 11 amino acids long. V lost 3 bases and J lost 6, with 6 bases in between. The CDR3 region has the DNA TGTGCCAGCAGCCAGGGTGTCGAGCAGTACTTC. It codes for CASSQGVEQYF.

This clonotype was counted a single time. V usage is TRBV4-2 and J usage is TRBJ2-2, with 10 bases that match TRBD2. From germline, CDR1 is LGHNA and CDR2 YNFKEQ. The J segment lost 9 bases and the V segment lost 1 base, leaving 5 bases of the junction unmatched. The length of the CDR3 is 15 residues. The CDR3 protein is CASSQGSSGSRELFF. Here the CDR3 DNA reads TGTGCCAGCAGCCAAGGGTCTAGCGGGAGCAGGGAGCTGTTTTTT.

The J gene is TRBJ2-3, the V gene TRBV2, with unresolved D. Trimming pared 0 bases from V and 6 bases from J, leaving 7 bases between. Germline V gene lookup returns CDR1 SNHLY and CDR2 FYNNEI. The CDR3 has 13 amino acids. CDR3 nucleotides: TGTGCCAGCAGTGAAGCCTTAGAGGATACGCAGTATTTT. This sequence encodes CASSEALEDTQYF.

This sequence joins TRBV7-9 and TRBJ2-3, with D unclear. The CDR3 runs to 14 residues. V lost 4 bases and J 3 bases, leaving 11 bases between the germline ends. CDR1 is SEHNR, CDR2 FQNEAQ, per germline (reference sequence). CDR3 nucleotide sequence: TGTGCCAGCAGCTCCTGGACGGTGACAGATACGCAGTATTTT. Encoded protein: CASSSWTVTDTQYF.

The DNA for the CDR3 is TGTGCCAGCAGTGAAACGGGAGGTAGAGAAAAACTGTTTTTT. As protein: CASSETGGREKLFF. This chain uses TRBV2 with TRBJ1-4; D uncertain. Deletions cut 2 bases from V and 8 bases from J, with 12 bases between. The CDR3 length is 14 residues. Germline CDR1 is SNHLY and CDR2 is FYNNEI.

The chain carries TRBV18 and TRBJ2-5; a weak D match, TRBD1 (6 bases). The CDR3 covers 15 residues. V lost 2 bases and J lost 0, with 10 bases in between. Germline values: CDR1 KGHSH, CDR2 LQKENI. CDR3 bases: TGTGCCAGCTCACCATATACAGGGAACCAAGAGACCCAGTACTTC. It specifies CASSPYTGNQETQYF.

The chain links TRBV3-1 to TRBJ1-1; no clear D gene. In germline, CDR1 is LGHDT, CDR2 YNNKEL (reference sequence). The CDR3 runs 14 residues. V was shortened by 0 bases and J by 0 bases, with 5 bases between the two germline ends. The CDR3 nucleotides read TGTGCCAGCAGCCAAGAACCAGTGAACACTGAAGCTTTCTTT. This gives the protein CASSQEPVNTEAFF.